This TCR beta chain was profiled in a study of human T cells and chemical hapten exposure. Study overall: Weekly scalp doses of diphenylcyclopropenone were given to patients during the approximately 26-week study. Minor pooled library volume differences mainly drove per-sample TCR yield variation.

Time point denoted: patch test 2, 6 weeks after DPC sensitization. Treatment defined: therapeutic diphenylcyclopropenone sensitization with weekly scalp DPC. The germline V gene has CDR1 SGHRS and CDR2 YFSETQ. The CDR3 extends over 15 amino acids. J gave up 3 bases and V 6 bases, and 10 bases lay outside the gene matches. Ten or more counts support this clonotype. Library construction involved attaching unique molecular identifiers to individual cDNA molecules, which allowed quantitative, reproducible TCR counting. Under the authors' procedure: Counting gave a median of around 89,000 TCRs per sample, with values ranging from about 23,224 to 690,600. Using its own MiXCR run on the RACE reads, TCRdb lists one record per CDR3 protein. These V and J calls derive from TCRdb rather than the authors' analysis. The data hold a few hundred thousand distinct CDR3 sequences, with over 6% observed a single time.

The V call is TRBV5-1, the J call TRBJ1-1; 8 positions agree with TRBD1. The receptor was derived from a woman between 18 and 29 years old with alopecia areata. Some clones in this sample may be carry-over from other donors' samples. The sample here was whole blood, taken in connection with sensitization to the hapten diphenylcyclopropenone (DPC). The CDR3 is CASTDRGWTDTEAFF. The CDR3 DNA reads as TGCGCCAGCACCGACAGGGGCTGGACAGACACTGAAGCTTTCTTT.